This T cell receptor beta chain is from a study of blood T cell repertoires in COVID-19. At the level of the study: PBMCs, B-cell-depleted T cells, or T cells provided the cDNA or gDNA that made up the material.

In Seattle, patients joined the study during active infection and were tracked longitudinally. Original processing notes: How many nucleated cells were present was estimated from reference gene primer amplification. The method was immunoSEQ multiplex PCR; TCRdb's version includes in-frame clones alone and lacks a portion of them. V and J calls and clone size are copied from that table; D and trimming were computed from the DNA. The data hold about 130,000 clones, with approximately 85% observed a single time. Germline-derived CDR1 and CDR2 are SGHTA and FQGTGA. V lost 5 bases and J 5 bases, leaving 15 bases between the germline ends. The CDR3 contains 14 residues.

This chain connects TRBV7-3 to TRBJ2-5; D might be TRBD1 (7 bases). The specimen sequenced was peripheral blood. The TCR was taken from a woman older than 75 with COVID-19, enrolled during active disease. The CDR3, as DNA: TGTGCCAGCAGCCGCACAGGGGCGGGGGAGACCCAGTACTTC. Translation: CASSRTGAGETQYF.